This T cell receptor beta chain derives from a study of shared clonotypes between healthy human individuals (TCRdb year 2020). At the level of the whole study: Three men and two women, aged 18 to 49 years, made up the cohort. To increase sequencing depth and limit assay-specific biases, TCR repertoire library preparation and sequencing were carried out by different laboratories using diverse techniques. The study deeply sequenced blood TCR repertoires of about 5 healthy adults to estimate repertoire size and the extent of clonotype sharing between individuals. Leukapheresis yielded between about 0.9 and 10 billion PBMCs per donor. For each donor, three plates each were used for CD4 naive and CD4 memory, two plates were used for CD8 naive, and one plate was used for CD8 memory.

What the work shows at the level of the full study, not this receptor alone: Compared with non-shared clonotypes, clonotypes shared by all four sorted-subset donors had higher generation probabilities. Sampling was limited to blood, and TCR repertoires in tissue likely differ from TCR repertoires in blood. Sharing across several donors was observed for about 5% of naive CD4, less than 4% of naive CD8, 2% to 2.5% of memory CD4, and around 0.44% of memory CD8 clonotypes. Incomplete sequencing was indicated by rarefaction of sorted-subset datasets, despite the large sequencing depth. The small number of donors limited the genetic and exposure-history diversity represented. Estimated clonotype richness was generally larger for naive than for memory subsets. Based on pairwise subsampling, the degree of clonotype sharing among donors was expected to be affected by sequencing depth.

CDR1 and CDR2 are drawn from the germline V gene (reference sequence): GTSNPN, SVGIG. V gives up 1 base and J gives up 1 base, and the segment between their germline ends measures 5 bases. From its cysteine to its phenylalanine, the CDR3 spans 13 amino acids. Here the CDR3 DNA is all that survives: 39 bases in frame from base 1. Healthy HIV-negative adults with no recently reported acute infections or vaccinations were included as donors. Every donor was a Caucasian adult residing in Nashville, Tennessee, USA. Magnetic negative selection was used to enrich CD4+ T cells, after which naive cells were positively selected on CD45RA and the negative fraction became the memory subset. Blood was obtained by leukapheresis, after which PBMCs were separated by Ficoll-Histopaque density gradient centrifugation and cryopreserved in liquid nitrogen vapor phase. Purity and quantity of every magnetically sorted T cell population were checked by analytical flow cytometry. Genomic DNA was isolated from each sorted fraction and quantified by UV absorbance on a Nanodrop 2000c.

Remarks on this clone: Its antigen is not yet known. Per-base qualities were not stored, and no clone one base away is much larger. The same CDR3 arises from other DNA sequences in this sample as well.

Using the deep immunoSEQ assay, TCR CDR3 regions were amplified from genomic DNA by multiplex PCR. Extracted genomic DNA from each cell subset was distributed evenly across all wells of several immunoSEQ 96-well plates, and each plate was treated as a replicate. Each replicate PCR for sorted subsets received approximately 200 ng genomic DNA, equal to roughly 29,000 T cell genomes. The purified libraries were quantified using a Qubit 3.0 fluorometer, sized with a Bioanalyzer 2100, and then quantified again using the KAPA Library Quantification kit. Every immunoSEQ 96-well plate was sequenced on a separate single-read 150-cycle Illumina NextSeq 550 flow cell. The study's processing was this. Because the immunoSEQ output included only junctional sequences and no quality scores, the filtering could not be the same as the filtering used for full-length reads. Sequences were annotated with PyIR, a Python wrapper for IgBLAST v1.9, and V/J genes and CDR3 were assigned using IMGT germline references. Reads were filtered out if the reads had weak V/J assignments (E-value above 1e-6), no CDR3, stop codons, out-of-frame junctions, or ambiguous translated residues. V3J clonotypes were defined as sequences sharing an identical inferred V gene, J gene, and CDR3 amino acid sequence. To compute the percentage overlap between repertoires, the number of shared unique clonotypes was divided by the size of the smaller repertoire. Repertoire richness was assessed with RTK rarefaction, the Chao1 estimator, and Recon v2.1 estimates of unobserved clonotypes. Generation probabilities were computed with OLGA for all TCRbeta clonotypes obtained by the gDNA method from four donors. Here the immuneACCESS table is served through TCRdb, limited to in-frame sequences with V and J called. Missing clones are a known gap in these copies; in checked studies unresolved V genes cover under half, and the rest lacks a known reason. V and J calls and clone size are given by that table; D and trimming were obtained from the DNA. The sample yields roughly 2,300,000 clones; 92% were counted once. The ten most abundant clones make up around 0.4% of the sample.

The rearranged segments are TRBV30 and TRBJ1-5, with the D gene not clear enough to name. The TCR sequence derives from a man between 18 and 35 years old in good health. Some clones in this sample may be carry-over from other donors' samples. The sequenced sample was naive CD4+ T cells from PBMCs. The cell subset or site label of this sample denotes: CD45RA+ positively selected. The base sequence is TGTGCCTGGAGTGCGACGAGCAATCAGCCCCAGCATTTT. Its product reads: CAWSATSNQPQHF.